A single sample gave rise to the 23 T cell receptor beta chains below, sequenced in a study of CD8 T cells in ankylosing spondylitis. TCRdb used MiXCR to reprocess the 5' RACE reads, holding one entry per CDR3 protein. The profile shows about 36,000 distinct CDR3 sequences, 6% of them singletons. Sequenced input: blood, either unsorted or a sorted T cell fraction (not recorded which). These receptors all stem from a male donor with ankylosing spondylitis or in good health (not recorded which).

This clonotype was detected many times. This rearrangement joins TRBV13 to TRBJ2-5, with a tentative D call TRBD2 (6 bases). Trimming took 3 bases from V and 2 from J, leaving 10 bases between them. The CDR3 length is 14 residues. Germline V gene sequence: CDR1 PRHDT, CDR2 FYEKMQ (reference sequence). DNA of the CDR3: TGTGCCAGCAGCTTCCTAGCGACTCAAGAGACCCAGTACTTC. Protein product: CASSFLATQETQYF.

This clonotype appeared many times. This chain joins TRBV6-2 or TRBV6-3 and TRBJ2-3; TRBD2 matches at 8 bases. After removal of 4 bases from V and 7 bases from J, the junction contained 1 base not matched to a gene. CDR3 size: 12 residues. The V gene's germline CDR1 is MNHEY and CDR2 SVGEGT. CDR3 sequence (DNA): TGTGCCAGCAGTTTTAGCGGGAATACGCAGTATTTT. Protein sequence: CASSFSGNTQYF.

The table lists this clonotype with many counts. CDR3 sequence reads: CASSLTSGAQSAGEQFF. The CDR3 DNA is TGTGCCAGCAGCTTAACTAGCGGGGCCCAGTCCGCCGGTGAGCAGTTCTTC. V usage is TRBV11-3 and J usage is TRBJ2-1; 10 nucleotides line up with TRBD2. CDR1 and CDR2 (germline): SGHNT, YENEEA. After removal of 2 bases from V and 9 bases from J, the junction contained 13 bases not matched to a gene. The CDR3 is made up of 17 amino acids.

This clonotype appeared many times. This chain joins TRBV29-1 and TRBJ2-7, with 8 bases fitting TRBD1. Looked up from germline, CDR1 is SQVTM and CDR2 is ANQGSEA. Trimming cost V 4 bases and J 2 bases; bases outside gene matches: 4. The CDR3 covers 13 residues. CDR3: CSVAGQGAYEQYF. The CDR3 DNA sequence: TGCAGCGTTGCCGGACAGGGCGCCTACGAGCAGTACTTC.

This clonotype was seen at least ten times. This chain connects TRBV12-3 or TRBV12-4 to TRBJ2-4, with 9 bases fitting TRBD2. V dropped 6 bases and J dropped 0; count of bases not matched to a gene: 9. The CDR3 is 17 amino acids. CDR3 residues: CASSPPLSGGAKNIQYF. The CDR3 nucleotides read TGTGCCAGCAGCCCGCCGCTTAGCGGGGGAGCCAAAAACATTCAGTACTTC.

This clonotype was seen ten or more times. The chain couples TRBV6-2 or TRBV6-3 to TRBJ2-7; D is undetermined. Per the germline V gene, CDR1 is MNHEY and CDR2 is SVGEGT. The V end was cut by 6 bases, the J end by 5 bases, with 20 bases between. The CDR3 length is 15 residues. In DNA form, the CDR3 reads TGTGCCAGCAGCCAAAATCGGCCAGGTCAGGACGAGCAGTACTTC. As protein: CASSQNRPGQDEQYF.

This clonotype was seen at least ten times. The J gene is TRBJ2-1, the V gene TRBV20-1; 8 nucleotides agree with TRBD1. Germline V gives CDR1 DFQATT, CDR2 SNEGSKA (reference sequence). This CDR3 is 15 amino acids long. Unmatched junction bases numbered 10, after V lost 6 bases and J lost 3 bases. The CDR3 DNA is TGCAGTGCCCCGGAGACAGGGGATATCTACAATGAGCAGTTCTTC. Its translation is CSAPETGDIYNEQFF.

This clonotype has at least ten counts. The chain carries TRBV6-5 and TRBJ2-1, with 9 bases that match TRBD2. The CDR3 spans 12 residues. V dropped 9 bases and J dropped 7; count of bases not matched to a gene: 4. Germline CDR1 and CDR2: MNHEY and SVGAGI. CDR3 residues: CASSGGGNEQFF. CDR3 DNA: TGTGCCAGTAGCGGGGGAGGGAATGAGCAGTTCTTC.

The sample holds many counts of this clonotype. J is TRBJ1-5 and V is TRBV28, with D unclear. The ends were cut back, 2 bases at V and 6 bases at J, with 8 bases in the middle. Germline CDR1 reads MDHEN; CDR2 reads SYDVKM. The CDR3 is 13 amino acids. The CDR3: CASSLARIQPQHF. DNA of the CDR3: TGTGCCAGCAGTTTAGCGCGCATTCAGCCCCAGCATTTT. The entire variable domain, with the rest obtained from reference TRBV28 and TRBJ1-5, is as follows: DVKVTQSSRYLVKRTGEKVFLECVQDMDHENMFWYRQDPGLGLRLIYFSYDVKMKEKGDIPEGYSVSREKKERFSLILESASTNQTSMYLCASSLARIQPQHFGDGTRLSIL.

This clonotype was seen repeatedly, ten times or more. The gene calls are TRBV20-1 and TRBJ2-1; 11 bases fit TRBD2. This CDR3 is 19 amino acids long. J lost 2 bases, V lost 5 bases, and 17 bases had no gene match. Per the germline V gene, CDR1 is DFQATT and CDR2 is SNEGSKA (reference sequence). Here the CDR3 reads CSARRPKRLAGGTYNEQFF. The CDR3 DNA reads as TGCAGTGCTCGCCGCCCCAAGAGGCTAGCGGGAGGCACCTACAATGAGCAGTTCTTC.

This clonotype was detected many times. The chain combines TRBV5-1 with TRBJ1-3; weak D call: TRBD1 (5 bases). The CDR3 spans 16 residues. In germline, CDR1 is SGHRS, CDR2 YFSETQ. The V end lost 4 bases, the J end lost 0 bases, and 14 bases lay between the germline ends. This CDR3 reads CASSPQGTASGNTIYF. CDR3 coding DNA: TGCGCCAGCAGCCCTCAAGGGACCGCCTCTGGAAACACCATATATTTT.

This clonotype has ten or more counts. This chain connects TRBV5-1 to TRBJ2-1; TRBD2 matches at 12 bases. Germline values: CDR1 SGHRS, CDR2 YFSETQ. J gave up 8 bases and V 1 base, and 13 bases lay outside the gene matches. The CDR3 covers 18 residues. For the CDR3, the DNA is TGCGCCAGCAGCTTGTTTTCTAGCGGGGGGGCAGGTGATCATGAGCAGTTCTTC. This encodes CASSLFSSGGAGDHEQFF.

This clonotype was counted ten times or more. The chain has TRBV27 and TRBJ2-7; 7 bases are shared with TRBD1. Germline CDR1 reads MNHEY; CDR2 reads SMNVEV (reference sequence). Trimming cost V 5 bases and J 2 bases; bases outside gene matches: 9. CDR3 length: 15 amino acids. The CDR3, as DNA: TGTGCCAGCAGTCCGTGGGACAGCAGTACCTACGAGCAGTACTTC. Amino acid sequence: CASSPWDSSTYEQYF.

There are many counts of this clonotype. The J gene is TRBJ1-1, the V gene TRBV19; D is undetermined. V dropped 5 bases and J dropped 0 bases, with 13 bases sitting between them. This CDR3 has 15 amino acids. Germline CDR1 is LNHDA and CDR2 is SQIVND (reference sequence). CDR3 in DNA: TGTGCCAGTAGTTTTTACGTGGGGATGAACACTGAAGCTTTCTTT. It encodes CASSFYVGMNTEAFF. The full variable domain, rest sourced from reference TRBV19 and TRBJ1-1, is DGGITQSPKYLFRKEGQNVTLSCEQNLNHDAMYWYRQDPGQGLRLIYYSQIVNDFQKGDIAEGYSVSREKKESFPLTVTSAQKNPTAFYLCASSFYVGMNTEAFFGQGTRLTVV.

This clonotype was observed many times. The genes are TRBV6-2 or TRBV6-3 and TRBJ2-7; possibly TRBD1 for D (5 bases). CDR1 is MNHEY, CDR2 SVGEGT, per germline. The CDR3 totals 12 residues. V lost 5 bases to trimming and J lost 13 bases, with 18 bases between them. CDR3 nucleotides: TGTGCCAGCAGTCCAGCAGGGCCACGATTATACTTC. This translates into CASSPAGPRLYF.

This clonotype was counted ten times or more. The J gene is TRBJ1-2, the V gene TRBV5-1; D uncertain. Germline V gene data show CDR1 as SGHRS and CDR2 as YFSETQ. CDR3 length: 14 residues. V gave up 0 bases and J gave up 6 bases, with 12 bases separating them. CDR3 nucleotide sequence: TGCGCCAGCAGCTTGGGGGGTAGCCGAGATGGCTACACCTTC. Protein product: CASSLGGSRDGYTF.

Judged by abundance, this clonotype is medium-sized (0.01 to 0.1%). V usage is TRBV5-1 and J usage is TRBJ2-1; 7 bases fit TRBD1. V was pared by 3 bases and J by 4 bases, with 4 bases of the junction left unmatched. Germline CDR1 SGHRS, CDR2 YFSETQ. The CDR3 extends over 14 amino acids. In DNA form, the CDR3 reads TGCGCCAGCAGCTCAGGACAGGTTTACAATGAGCAGTTCTTC. This gives the protein CASSSGQVYNEQFF.

The chain carries TRBV20-1 and TRBJ1-1; D is uncertain. The length of the CDR3 is 14 residues. Germline CDR1 reads DFQATT; CDR2 reads SNEGSKA (reference sequence). Trimming cost V 7 bases and J 4 bases, with 19 bases left between them. The CDR3 DNA sequence: TGCAGTGTTGAAACCGGCCCCTCGGGCACTGAAGCTTTCTTT. Encoded protein: CSVETGPSGTEAFF.

Many counts were recorded for this clonotype. This chain connects TRBV14 to TRBJ2-5; 7 bases are shared with TRBD2. CDR3 length equals 16 residues. In germline, CDR1 is SGHDN, CDR2 FVKESK. J gave up 7 bases and V 1 base, and 12 bases lay outside the gene matches. CDR3: CASSQGRAGPRGTQYF. CDR3 coding DNA: TGTGCCAGCAGCCAAGGTCGAGCGGGGCCAAGAGGGACCCAGTACTTC.

This clonotype was counted many times. The chain carries TRBV20-1 and TRBJ2-1, with D perhaps given as TRBD1 or TRBD2 (5 bases each). V lost 6 bases, J lost 4 bases, and 16 bases lay in between. CDR1 DFQATT and CDR2 SNEGSKA come from the germline V gene (reference sequence). The CDR3 length is 14 residues. In DNA, the CDR3 is TGCAGTGCCCCCCCCGGGACCCCTTACAATGAGCAGTTCTTC. Amino acids: CSAPPGTPYNEQFF.

The rearrangement joins TRBV5-8 to TRBJ2-1, with TRBD1 identical over 9 bases. From germline, CDR1 is SGHTS and CDR2 YDEGEE. V lost 8 bases, J lost 14 bases, and 14 bases stayed unmatched. This CDR3 region has 13 residues. The CDR3 sequence is CASTPFPGQGEFF. Written as DNA, the CDR3 is TGTGCCAGTACTCCCTTCCCGGGACAGGGAGAGTTCTTC.

This clonotype showed up many times. The chain joins TRBV5-8 to TRBJ1-6; D gene unclear. The CDR3 contains 15 residues. Germline CDR1 is SGHTS and CDR2 is YDEGEE. V lost 2 bases, J lost 0 bases, and 6 bases lay in between. This chain's CDR3 is CASSLWSSYNSPLHF. The CDR3, as DNA: TGTGCCAGCAGCTTATGGAGCTCCTATAATTCACCCCTCCACTTT.

This clonotype showed up many times. The V call is TRBV4-3, the J call TRBJ1-1; no definite D call. This CDR3 comprises 15 residues. The V end was cut by 0 bases, the J end by 1 base, with 9 bases between. CDR1 is LGHNA and CDR2 is YSLEER in the germline V gene. The CDR3 here is CASSQDREANTEAFF. The CDR3 bases are TGCGCCAGCAGCCAAGATCGTGAGGCGAACACTGAAGCTTTCTTT.